The 31 T cell receptor beta chains given below trace back to one sample, sequenced in a study of T cells after yellow fever vaccination. TCRdb passed the 5' RACE reads through MiXCR, listing each CDR3 protein once. The repertoire has 50,000 or so distinct CDR3 sequences, approximately 6.5% of them found once; the top ten carry around 38%. This specimen was CD8+ T cells sorted from PBMCs, taken on the day of the first yellow fever vaccination. The receptors were gathered from a man in his late teens or twenties who received the YFV17D yellow fever vaccine.

This chain joins TRBV12-3 or TRBV12-4 and TRBJ1-1; D not resolved. There are 13 residues in the CDR3. V lost 3 bases and J 3 bases, leaving 8 bases between the germline ends. The CDR3 nucleotides read TGTGCCAGCAGTTTCGGTACACACACTGAAGCTTTCTTT. Translation: CASSFGTHTEAFF.

This clonotype was counted ten times or more. The gene calls are TRBV20-1 and TRBJ2-3; 10 bases are shared with TRBD2. The V gene end was trimmed by 1 base and the J gene end by 2 bases; junction bases not matched to a gene: 24. The CDR3 length is 22 residues. The germline CDR1 and CDR2 sequences are DFQATT and SNEGSKA (reference sequence). CDR3 in amino acids: CSARVSISSLSTSGYHTDTQYF. The CDR3 DNA reads TGCAGTGCTAGAGTATCGATCTCCTCTCTCTCGACTAGCGGGTATCACACAGATACGCAGTATTTT.

This clonotype was seen repeatedly, ten times or more. The chain recombines TRBV24-1 with TRBJ2-7; either TRBD1 or TRBD2 may fit D (5 bases each). Per germline, CDR1 KGHDR and CDR2 SFDVKD. The ends were cut back, 4 bases at V and 2 bases at J, with 11 bases in the middle. The CDR3 loop spans 14 amino acids. The CDR3 spells CATSDSGRPYEQYF. The CDR3 DNA reads as TGTGCCACCAGTGACTCGGGACGGCCCTACGAGCAGTACTTC.

The V gene is TRBV20-1, the J gene TRBJ2-1, with D possibly matching TRBD2 (5 bases). This CDR3 is built from 15 residues. Trimming took 3 bases from V and 0 from J, leaving 12 bases between them. Germline V CDR1 and CDR2: DFQATT, SNEGSKA (reference sequence). The CDR3 nucleotides are TGCAGTGCTAGTTCCGGGGTGCACTCCTACAATGAGCAGTTCTTC. It encodes CSASSGVHSYNEQFF.

This clonotype was detected only a few times. The CDR3 loop is CASSEQGPREQYV. CDR3 bases: TGTGCCAGCAGTGAACAGGGCCCACGGGAGCAGTACGTC. J is TRBJ2-7 and V is TRBV25-1, with D possibly matching TRBD1 (5 bases). There are 13 residues in the CDR3. Germline V gives CDR1 MGHDK, CDR2 SYGVNS. Trimming pared 2 bases from V and 7 bases from J, leaving 12 bases between.

The table lists this clonotype with many counts. This sequence joins TRBV5-5 and TRBJ2-7; 7 bases fit TRBD1. J gave up 4 bases and V 4 bases, and 5 bases lay outside the gene matches. The CDR3 contains 13 residues. Germline V gives CDR1 SGHKS, CDR2 YYEKEE (reference sequence). CDR3: CASSLGTVYEQYV. The CDR3 bases are TGTGCCAGCAGCCTCGGGACAGTTTACGAGCAGTACGTC.

The V gene is TRBV15, the J gene TRBJ2-3; 7 bases line up with TRBD2. Germline CDR1 is LNHNV and CDR2 is YYDKDF (reference sequence). V lost 4 bases to trimming and J lost 0 bases; unmatched junction nucleotides: 4. There are 15 residues in the CDR3. CDR3 bases: TGTGCCACCAGCACTTTCGGGGGGAGCACAGATACGCAGTATTTT. Residues: CATSTFGGSTDTQYF.

This clonotype was observed at least ten times. The chain joins TRBV28 to TRBJ2-3; 9 bases are shared with TRBD2. The CDR3 spans 18 residues. The junction had 18 bases not matched to a gene; V was cut back by 10 bases and J by 1 base. CDR1 and CDR2 from the germline V gene are MDHEN and SYDVKM. This CDR3 is CAIHSTLAGQKGTDTQYF. CDR3 DNA sequence: TGTGCCATCCATTCGACCCTAGCGGGGCAAAAGGGCACAGATACGCAGTATTTT.

This clonotype was recorded a few times. The V call is TRBV9, the J call TRBJ2-5; no reliable D call. In germline, CDR1 is SGDLS, CDR2 YYNGEE. The V and J ends lost 3 bases and 0 bases respectively, with 6 bases between them. CDR3 length: 13 amino acids. For the CDR3, the DNA is TGTGCCAGCAGCGGAAGGTACCAAGAGACCCAGTACTTC. It specifies CASSGRYQETQYF.

This clonotype was seen a handful of times. V is TRBV21-1 and J is TRBJ2-5; the table assigns TRBD1, which was not confirmed against the DNA. TRBV21-1 is tagged as a pseudogene. CDR3 length: 15 residues. The CDR3 is CASSKGDRGQETQYF. DNA for the CDR3: TGTGCCAGCAGCAAAGGGGACAGGGGGCAAGAGACCCAGTACTTC.

This clonotype was observed many times. V and J are TRBV3-1 and TRBJ2-1; 8 nucleotides match TRBD2. From germline, CDR1 is LGHDT and CDR2 YNNKEL (reference sequence). Trimming at V came to 6 bases and at J to 2 bases, leaving 6 bases not matched to a gene. This CDR3 contains 15 residues. The CDR3 sequence is CASRESGGAYNEQFF. As DNA, the CDR3 is TGTGCCAGCAGAGAGAGCGGGGGCGCCTACAATGAGCAGTTCTTC.

This clonotype qualifies as medium-sized. This rearrangement joins TRBV7-9 to TRBJ2-3; the match to TRBD2 covers 9 bases. V was clipped by 8 bases and J by 1 base; unmatched bases: 7. The CDR3 has 15 residues. CDR1 and CDR2 (germline): SEHNR, FQNEAQ (reference sequence). The chain's CDR3 is CASSGERGGTDTQYF. The CDR3 region has the DNA TGTGCCAGCTCGGGCGAGCGGGGGGGCACAGATACGCAGTATTTT.

The chain links TRBV4-1 to TRBJ1-5, with 7 bases that match TRBD1. J gave up 5 bases and V 1 base, and 11 bases lay outside the gene matches. The CDR3 length is 17 residues. Germline assignment: CDR1 MGHRA and CDR2 YSYEKL. The CDR3 sequence is CASSQGTPTGRYQPQHF. CDR3 nucleotide sequence: TGCGCCAGCAGCCAAGGGACCCCGACAGGGAGGTATCAGCCCCAGCATTTT.

This clonotype was seen only a few times. The chain recombines TRBV4-2 with TRBJ1-2; no clear D. Trimming stripped 3 bases from V and 1 base from J, with 6 bases between. This CDR3 contains 13 residues. Germline V gives CDR1 LGHNA, CDR2 YNFKEQ. The CDR3: CASSHVVNYGYTF. The CDR3 nucleotides are TGTGCCAGCAGCCATGTAGTTAACTATGGCTACACCTTC.

This clonotype has only one observation. The chain is built from TRBV4-1 and TRBJ1-4; 9 bases match TRBD1. CDR1 is MGHRA, CDR2 YSYEKL, per germline. The length of the CDR3 is 16 residues. Trimming removed 0 bases from V and 5 bases from J; junction bases left unmatched: 4. The CDR3, as DNA: TGCGCCAGCAGCCAAGATCAGGACAGGGGAAATGAAAAACTGTTTTTT. Translation: CASSQDQDRGNEKLFF.

Points on this clonotype: This may be a read error, as it is one base from a much larger clone. This sequence joins TRBV28 and TRBJ2-7, with D possibly TRBD2 on 5 matching bases. The CDR3 extends over 16 amino acids. In germline, CDR1 is MDHEN, CDR2 SYDVKM. Between the trimmed V and J ends, which lost 3 bases and 3 bases, there was a span of 18 bases. Here the CDR3 reads CASSFPGNHAFYEQYF. The CDR3 bases are TGTGCCAGCAGTTTCCCCGGGAATCATGCCTTCTACGAGCAGTACTTC.

This clonotype was seen ten or more times. The gene calls are TRBV6-2 or TRBV6-3 and TRBJ2-2, with D tentatively TRBD2 (6 bases). Germline CDR1 is MNHEY and CDR2 is SVGEGT. V lost 0 bases and J lost 1, with 6 bases in between. The CDR3 loop spans 15 amino acids. CDR3 protein: CASSYSGGNTGELFF. The DNA of the CDR3 is TGTGCCAGCAGTTACTCCGGGGGGAACACCGGGGAGCTGTTTTTT.

There are many counts of this clonotype. The gene calls are TRBV6-5 and TRBJ2-2; D unresolved. Germline CDR1 reads MNHEY; CDR2 reads SVGAGI. This CDR3 comprises 17 residues. The V end lost 2 bases, the J end lost 0 bases, and 13 bases lay between the germline ends. The CDR3 loop reads CASSYVLRTANTGELFF. In DNA, the CDR3 is TGTGCCAGCAGTTACGTCCTACGGACCGCGAACACCGGGGAGCTGTTTTTT.

On this clonotype: One base away lies a much larger clone, so this may be a sequencing read error. The gene calls are TRBV6-4 and TRBJ2-3, with D possibly matching TRBD2 (5 bases). Germline CDR1 and CDR2: MRHNA and SNTAGT. The CDR3 runs to 16 residues. V lost 3 bases and J 2 bases, leaving 15 bases between the germline ends. CDR3: CASSERAAGPTDTQYF. The DNA of the CDR3 is TGTGCCAGCAGTGAAAGAGCGGCGGGCCCCACAGATACGCAGTATTTT.

The table lists this clonotype with a few counts. The chain employs TRBV6-5 and TRBJ1-1, with no clear D. In germline, CDR1 is MNHEY, CDR2 SVGAGI. The CDR3 totals 17 residues. V gave up 0 bases and J gave up 6 bases, with 20 bases separating them. The CDR3 DNA reads TGTGCCAGCAGTTACTCGGGTACGAACACTGTCTGGGCTGAAGCTTTCTTT. Residues: CASSYSGTNTVWAEAFF.

This clonotype was seen a few times. The rearrangement links TRBV7-8 to TRBJ2-1; D is uncertain. Trimming shortened V by 2 bases and J by 7 bases, and 12 bases separated the two germline ends. Germline CDR1 and CDR2: SGHVS and FQNEAQ. This CDR3 is built from 14 residues. In DNA form, the CDR3 reads TGTGCCAGCAGCTTATTAGAAGCCGAGAATGAGCAGTTCTTC. Its translation: CASSLLEAENEQFF.

The J gene is TRBJ2-3, the V gene TRBV7-9, with TRBD2 matching over 8 bases. CDR3 length: 17 amino acids. J lost 4 bases, V lost 5 bases, and 14 bases had no gene match. CDR1 and CDR2 (germline): SEHNR, FQNEAQ (reference sequence). Here the CDR3 reads CASSRSGGAGVADTQYF. The DNA for the CDR3 is TGTGCCAGCAGCCGCTCGGGGGGAGCGGGGGTGGCAGATACGCAGTATTTT.

With respect to this clonotype: A read error may explain this, as a much larger clone is one base away. CDR3 DNA sequence: TGTGCCAGCAGTTACTCGACAGTACCTGAAGCTTTCTTT. It encodes CASSYSTVPEAFF. V and J are TRBV6-5 and TRBJ1-1; possibly TRBD1 for D (5 bases). Germline CDR1 reads MNHEY; CDR2 reads SVGAGI. This CDR3 has 13 residues. Trimming took off 0 bases at V and 6 bases at J, with 8 bases between the two ends.

This clonotype showed up many times. The rearrangement joins TRBV20-1 to TRBJ2-7, with D possibly being TRBD2 (6 bases). Trimming stripped 4 bases from V and 4 bases from J, with 14 bases between. CDR1 and CDR2 (germline): DFQATT, SNEGSKA (reference sequence). CDR3 length: 13 residues. The CDR3 spells CSAILANRYEQYF. As DNA, the CDR3 is TGCAGTGCTATTCTAGCGAATCGGTACGAGCAGTACTTC.

This clonotype was seen only a few times. This chain joins TRBV7-2 and TRBJ1-1; D remains ambiguous. The CDR3 is 14 residues long. The V end lost 1 base, the J end lost 1 base, and 7 bases lay between the germline ends. Germline CDR1 reads SGHTA; CDR2 reads FQGNSA. CDR3 DNA sequence: TGTGCCAGCAGCTTAGGTCCCCCGAACACTGAAGCTTTCTTT. It specifies CASSLGPPNTEAFF.

J is TRBJ1-2 and V is TRBV5-1, with TRBD1 as a possible D gene (6 bases). The CDR3 is 15 amino acids. CDR1 and CDR2 from the germline V gene are SGHRS and YFSETQ. Deletions cut 2 bases from V and 5 bases from J, with 16 bases between. DNA for the CDR3: TGCGCCAGCAGCTTATCCGGGGGGCCGACTTATGGCTACACCTTC. Its protein product is CASSLSGGPTYGYTF.

This clonotype has just a few counts. V is TRBV6-5 and J is TRBJ1-5; possibly TRBD1 for D (5 bases). Germline V gene sequence: CDR1 MNHEY, CDR2 SVGAGI. This CDR3 spans 13 amino acids. Trimming removed 4 bases from V and 1 base from J, with 5 bases in between. Written as DNA, the CDR3 is TGTGCCAGCAGTTCAGGGAGCAATCAGCCCCAGCATTTT. Protein product: CASSSGSNQPQHF.

This clonotype was detected ten times or more. CDR3 amino acids: CSVERLPEAFF. Written as DNA, the CDR3 is TGCAGCGTTGAAAGATTGCCTGAAGCTTTCTTT. The J gene is TRBJ1-1, the V gene TRBV29-1; D gene ambiguous. V was pared by 2 bases and J by 6 bases, with 7 bases between. The CDR3 runs 11 residues. CDR1 SQVTM and CDR2 ANQGSEA come from the germline V gene.

This clonotype has only a few counts. V usage is TRBV4-3 and J usage is TRBJ2-5, with 9 bases lining up with TRBD2. V lost 0 bases and J lost 2; bases outside the gene matches: 13. The CDR3 loop spans 19 amino acids. Germline-derived CDR1 and CDR2 are LGHNA and YSLEER. The CDR3, as DNA: TGCGCCAGCAGCCAAGATCTCGCGGCTAGCGGGGCATATCAAGAGACCCAGTACTTC. It is translated as CASSQDLAASGAYQETQYF.

This clonotype showed up many times. This chain uses TRBV7-6 with TRBJ1-1; perhaps TRBD1 as D (5 bases). Germline V gene lookup returns CDR1 SGHVS and CDR2 FNYEAQ. The V gene lost 1 base and the J gene lost 0 bases, with 12 bases spanning the gap. The CDR3 length is 16 residues. For the CDR3, the DNA is TGTGCCAGCAGCTTAGAGGGGCTCGGAATGAACACTGAAGCTTTCTTT. Translating it yields CASSLEGLGMNTEAFF.

The chain couples TRBV4-1 to TRBJ1-5, with D uncertain. Germline CDR1 MGHRA, CDR2 YSYEKL. The CDR3 length is 13 residues. The V and J ends lost 2 bases and 0 bases respectively, with 2 bases between them. The CDR3 coding sequence is TGCGCCAGCAGCCAATCTAGCAATCAGCCCCAGCATTTT. It translates to CASSQSSNQPQHF.